This T cell receptor (beta chain) was profiled in a study of blood T cell repertoires in COVID-19. Turning to the study itself: Spain, Italy and the United States supplied samples that represented acute and convalescent COVID-19.

Trimming pared 5 bases from V and 0 bases from J, leaving 8 bases between. This CDR3 spans 13 amino acids. The germline CDR1 and CDR2 sequences are MNHNY and SVGAGI (reference sequence). Authors' methods: Amplification of reference gene primers provided the estimated nucleated cell counts. Produced via immunoSEQ multiplex PCR; TCRdb's table is partial and in-frame only. For V, J and clone size, that table is used; D and trimming come from the DNA. Among fewer than 250,000 clones, around 80% were seen once, and the ten largest hold around 1.9%. This chain uses TRBV6-6 with TRBJ2-7; no reliable D call. This TCR was recovered from an elderly woman with acute or convalescent COVID-19. Sequencing was performed on peripheral blood. The CDR3 loop reads CASSPPSSYEQYF. The CDR3 nucleotides read TGTGCCAGCAGTCCCCCCAGCTCCTACGAGCAGTACTTC.